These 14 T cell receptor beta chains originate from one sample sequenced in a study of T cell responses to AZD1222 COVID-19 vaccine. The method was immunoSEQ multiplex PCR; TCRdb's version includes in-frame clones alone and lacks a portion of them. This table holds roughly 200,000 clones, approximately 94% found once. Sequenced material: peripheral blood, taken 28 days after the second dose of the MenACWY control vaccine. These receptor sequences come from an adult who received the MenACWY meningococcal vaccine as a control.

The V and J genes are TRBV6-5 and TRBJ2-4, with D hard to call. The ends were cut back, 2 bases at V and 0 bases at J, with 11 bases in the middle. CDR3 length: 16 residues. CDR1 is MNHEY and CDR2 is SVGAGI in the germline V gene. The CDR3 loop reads CASSYGLEIAKNIQYF. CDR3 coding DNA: TGTGCCAGCAGTTACGGTTTGGAGATAGCCAAAAACATTCAGTACTTC.

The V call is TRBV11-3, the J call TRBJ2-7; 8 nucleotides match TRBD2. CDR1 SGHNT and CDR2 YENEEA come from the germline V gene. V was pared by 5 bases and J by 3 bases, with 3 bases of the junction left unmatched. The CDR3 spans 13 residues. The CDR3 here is CASSIAGSYEQYF. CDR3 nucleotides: TGTGCCAGCAGCATAGCGGGGAGCTACGAGCAGTACTTC.

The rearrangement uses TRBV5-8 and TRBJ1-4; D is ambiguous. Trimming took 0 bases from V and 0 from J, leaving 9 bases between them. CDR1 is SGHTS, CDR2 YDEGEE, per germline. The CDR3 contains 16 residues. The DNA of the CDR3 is TGTGCCAGCAGCTTGGGACGGACTGCAACTAATGAAAAACTGTTTTTT. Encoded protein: CASSLGRTATNEKLFF.

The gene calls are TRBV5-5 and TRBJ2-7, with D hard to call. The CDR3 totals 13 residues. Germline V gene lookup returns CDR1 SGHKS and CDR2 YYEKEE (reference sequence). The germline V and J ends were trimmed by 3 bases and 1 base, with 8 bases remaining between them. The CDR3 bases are TGTGCCAGCAGCTATGCCTGGTCCTACGAGCAGTACTTC. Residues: CASSYAWSYEQYF.

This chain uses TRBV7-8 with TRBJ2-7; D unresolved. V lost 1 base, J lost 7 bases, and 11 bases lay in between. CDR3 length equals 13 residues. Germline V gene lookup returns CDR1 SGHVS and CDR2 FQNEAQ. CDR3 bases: TGTGCCAGCAGCTTAGGGCCCACTGGGGAGCAGTACTTC. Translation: CASSLGPTGEQYF.

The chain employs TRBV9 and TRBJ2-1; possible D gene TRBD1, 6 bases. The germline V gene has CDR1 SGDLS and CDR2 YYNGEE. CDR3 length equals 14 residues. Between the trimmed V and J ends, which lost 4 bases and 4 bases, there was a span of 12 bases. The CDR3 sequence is CASSPRQVYNEQFF. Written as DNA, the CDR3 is TGTGCCAGCAGCCCCCGACAGGTTTACAATGAGCAGTTCTTC. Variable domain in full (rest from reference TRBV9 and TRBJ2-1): DSGVTQTPKHLITATGQRVTLRCSPRSGDLSVYWYQQSLDQGLQFLIQYYNGEERAKGNILERFSAQQFPDLHSELNLSSLELGDSALYFCASSPRQVYNEQFFGPGTRLTVL.

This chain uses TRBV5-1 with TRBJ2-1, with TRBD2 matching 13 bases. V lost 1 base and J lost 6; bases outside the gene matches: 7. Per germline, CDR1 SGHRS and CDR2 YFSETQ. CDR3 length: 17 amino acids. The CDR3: CASSLLVGLAGVNEQFF. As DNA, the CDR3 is TGCGCCAGCAGCTTGTTGGTCGGACTAGCGGGAGTCAATGAGCAGTTCTTC.

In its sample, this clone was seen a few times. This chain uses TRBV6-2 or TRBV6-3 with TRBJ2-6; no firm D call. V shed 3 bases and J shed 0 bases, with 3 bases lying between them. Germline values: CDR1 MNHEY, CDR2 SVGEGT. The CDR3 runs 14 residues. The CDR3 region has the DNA TGTGCCAGCAGTTATGGCTCTGGGGCCAACGTCCTGACTTTC. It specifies CASSYGSGANVLTF.

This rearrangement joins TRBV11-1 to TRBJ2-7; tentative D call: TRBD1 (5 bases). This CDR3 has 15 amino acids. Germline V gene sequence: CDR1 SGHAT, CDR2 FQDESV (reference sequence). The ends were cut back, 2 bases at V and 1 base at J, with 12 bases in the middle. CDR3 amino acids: CASSLSSDTSYEQYF. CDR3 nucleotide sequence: TGTGCCAGCAGCTTATCTTCGGACACTTCCTACGAGCAGTACTTC.

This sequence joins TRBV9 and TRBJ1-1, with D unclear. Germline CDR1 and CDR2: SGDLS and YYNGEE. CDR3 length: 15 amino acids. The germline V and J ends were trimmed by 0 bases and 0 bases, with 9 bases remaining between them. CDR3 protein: CASSVGGLMNTEAFF. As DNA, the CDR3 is TGTGCCAGCAGCGTAGGCGGGCTGATGAACACTGAAGCTTTCTTT.

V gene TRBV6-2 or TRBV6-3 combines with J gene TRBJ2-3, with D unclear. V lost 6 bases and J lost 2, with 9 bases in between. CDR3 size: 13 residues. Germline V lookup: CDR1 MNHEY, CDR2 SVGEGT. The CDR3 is CASSAAYTDTQYF. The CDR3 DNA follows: TGTGCCAGCAGCGCCGCATACACAGATACGCAGTATTTT.

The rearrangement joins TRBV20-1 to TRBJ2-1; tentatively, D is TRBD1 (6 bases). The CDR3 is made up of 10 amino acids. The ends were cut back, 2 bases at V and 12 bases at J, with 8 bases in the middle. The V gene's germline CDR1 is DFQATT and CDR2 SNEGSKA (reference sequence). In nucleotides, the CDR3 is TGCAGTGCTAGAAGGGGGAGGCAGTTCTTC. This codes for CSARRGRQFF.

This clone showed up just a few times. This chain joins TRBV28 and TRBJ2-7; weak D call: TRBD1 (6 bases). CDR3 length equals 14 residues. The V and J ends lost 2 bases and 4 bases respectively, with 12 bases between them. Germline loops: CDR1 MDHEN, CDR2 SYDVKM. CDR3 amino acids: CASSLSGQQYEQYF. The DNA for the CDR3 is TGTGCCAGCAGTTTAAGCGGACAGCAATACGAGCAGTACTTC.

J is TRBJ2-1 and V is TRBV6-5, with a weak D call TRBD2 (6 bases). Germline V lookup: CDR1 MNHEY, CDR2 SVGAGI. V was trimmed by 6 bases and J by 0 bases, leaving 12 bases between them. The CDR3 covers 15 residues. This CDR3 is CASSQGSGSYNEQFF. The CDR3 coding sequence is TGTGCCAGCAGCCAAGGTAGCGGCTCCTACAATGAGCAGTTCTTC.